The following is a TCR beta chain sequence with its context. The antigen remains unidentified. The sample comes from a study of shared clonotypes between healthy human individuals. Findings and limits, study-wide: Some clonotypes were shared by all four sorted-subset donors, while others were not shared. The non-shared ones had lower generation probabilities than the shared ones.

CDR1 is SGHKS, CDR2 YYEKEE, per germline (reference sequence). The CDR3 contains 13 residues. V lost 2 bases and J 5 bases, leaving 9 bases between the germline ends. The repertoire was sequenced with immunoSEQ multiplex PCR; TCRdb's copy has only in-frame clones and lacks some. Found here are fewer than 400,000 clones, around two thirds of them singletons; the top ten hold 9% to 12%. The TCR sequence derives from a man between 25 and 39 years old in good health. This rearrangement joins TRBV5-5 to TRBJ2-3; tentatively, D is TRBD2 (6 bases). Sequences were obtained from memory CD4+ T cells sorted from blood. Subset here: CD45RA-negative fraction. CDR3 bases: TGTGCCAGCAGCTTCACGGGAGAAGATACGCAGTATTTT. Amino acids: CASSFTGEDTQYF.